This T cell receptor beta chain was found in a study of glioma-infiltrating T cells. Study-level findings and limits: Gliomas, especially low-grade, showed above-expected tissue-blood divergence; non-neoplastic patients showed below. Tissue and blood shared very few CDR3 sequences.

Germline V CDR1 and CDR2: SEHNR, FQNEAQ (reference sequence). Trimming cost V 7 bases and J 0 bases, with 7 bases left between them. This CDR3 has 13 residues. Using RNA template, CDR3s of TCR alpha and beta were amplified with iRepertoire arm-PCR. TCRdb reanalysed the multiplex PCR reads using MiXCR and keeps one entry per CDR3 protein. The sample has approximately 110,000 distinct CDR3 sequences; approximately 25% are singletons. This clonotype occurred many times. The antigen is unknown. The source of this sequence is a human donor with low-grade glioma or glioblastoma, undergoing nonglioma brain surgery, or in good health (not recorded which). V is TRBV7-9 and J is TRBJ1-5; D unclear. Sequenced: glioma tissue, nonneoplastic brain tissue, or PBMCs (not recorded which). The CDR3 reads CASTEISNQPQHF. For the CDR3, the DNA is TGTGCCAGCACGGAGATTAGCAATCAGCCCCAGCATTTT.